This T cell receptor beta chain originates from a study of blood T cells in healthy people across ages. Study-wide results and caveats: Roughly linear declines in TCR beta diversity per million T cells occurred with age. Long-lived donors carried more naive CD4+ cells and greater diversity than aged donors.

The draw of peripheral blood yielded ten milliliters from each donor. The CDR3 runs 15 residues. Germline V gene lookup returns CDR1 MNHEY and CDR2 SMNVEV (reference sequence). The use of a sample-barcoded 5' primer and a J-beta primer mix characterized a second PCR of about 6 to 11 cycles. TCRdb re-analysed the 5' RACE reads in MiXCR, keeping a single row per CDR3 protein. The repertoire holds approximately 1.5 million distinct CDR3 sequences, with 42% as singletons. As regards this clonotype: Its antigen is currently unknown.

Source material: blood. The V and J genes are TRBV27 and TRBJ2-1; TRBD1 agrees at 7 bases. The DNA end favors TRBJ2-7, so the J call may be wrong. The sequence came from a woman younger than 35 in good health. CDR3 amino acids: CASSLDRHSYNEQYF. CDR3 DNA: TGTGCCAGCAGTTTGGACAGGCACAGTTACAATGAGCAGTACTTC.